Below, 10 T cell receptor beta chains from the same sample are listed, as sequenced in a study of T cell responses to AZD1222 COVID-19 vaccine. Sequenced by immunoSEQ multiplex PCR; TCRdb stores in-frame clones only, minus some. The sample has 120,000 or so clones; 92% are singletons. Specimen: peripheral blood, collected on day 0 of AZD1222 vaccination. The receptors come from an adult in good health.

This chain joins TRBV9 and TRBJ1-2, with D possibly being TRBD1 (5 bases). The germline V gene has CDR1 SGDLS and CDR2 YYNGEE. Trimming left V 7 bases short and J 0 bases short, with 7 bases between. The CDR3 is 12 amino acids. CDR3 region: CASQGANYGYTF. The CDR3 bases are TGTGCCAGCCAAGGGGCTAACTATGGCTACACCTTC.

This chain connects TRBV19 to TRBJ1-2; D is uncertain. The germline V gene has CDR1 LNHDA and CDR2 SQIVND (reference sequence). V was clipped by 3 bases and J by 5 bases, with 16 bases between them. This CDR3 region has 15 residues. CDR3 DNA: TGTGCCAGTAGTATTCCCTCCGGGCCTCAATATGGCTACACCTTC. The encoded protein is CASSIPSGPQYGYTF.

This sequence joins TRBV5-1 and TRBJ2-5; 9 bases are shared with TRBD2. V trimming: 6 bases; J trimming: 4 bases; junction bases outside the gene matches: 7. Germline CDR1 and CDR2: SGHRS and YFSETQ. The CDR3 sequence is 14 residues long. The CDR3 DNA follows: TGCGCCAGCACCGTAGCGGGAGAAGGAGAGACCCAGTACTTC. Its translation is CASTVAGEGETQYF.

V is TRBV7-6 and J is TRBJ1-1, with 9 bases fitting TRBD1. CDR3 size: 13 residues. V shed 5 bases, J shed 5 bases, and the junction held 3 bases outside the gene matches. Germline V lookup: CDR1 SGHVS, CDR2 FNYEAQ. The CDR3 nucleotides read TGTGCCAGCAGCATGACAGGGGGGACTGAAGCTTTCTTT. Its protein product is CASSMTGGTEAFF. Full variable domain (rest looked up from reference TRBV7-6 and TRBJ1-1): GAGVSQSPRYKVTKRGQDVALRCDPISGHVSLYWYRQALGQGPEFLTYFNYEAQQDKSGLPNDRFSAERPEGSISTLTIQRTEQRDSAMYRCASSMTGGTEAFFGQGTRLTVV.

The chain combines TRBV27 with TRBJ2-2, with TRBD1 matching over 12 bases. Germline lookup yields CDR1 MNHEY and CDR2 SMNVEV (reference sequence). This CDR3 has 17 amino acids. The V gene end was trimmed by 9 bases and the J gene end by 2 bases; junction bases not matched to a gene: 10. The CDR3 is CARYPGQGAVNTGELFF. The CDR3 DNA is TGTGCCAGATACCCGGGACAGGGGGCTGTCAACACCGGGGAGCTGTTTTTT.

The CDR3 nucleotides read TGCAGCGTTAAAGGTACTCGCTCTGAAGCTTTCTTT. Residues: CSVKGTRSEAFF. The gene calls are TRBV29-1 and TRBJ1-1; D remains unclear. Trimming removed 5 bases at V and 6 bases at J, with 13 bases between. The CDR3 has 12 amino acids. CDR1 is SQVTM, CDR2 ANQGSEA, per germline. The full variable domain, in which reference TRBV29-1 and TRBJ1-1 provide the parts outside the CDR3, is SAVISQKPSRDICQRGTSLTIQCQVDSQVTMMFWYRQQPGQSLTLIATANQGSEATYESGFVIDKFPISRPNLTFSTLTVSNMSPEDSSIYLCSVKGTRSEAFFGQGTRLTVV.

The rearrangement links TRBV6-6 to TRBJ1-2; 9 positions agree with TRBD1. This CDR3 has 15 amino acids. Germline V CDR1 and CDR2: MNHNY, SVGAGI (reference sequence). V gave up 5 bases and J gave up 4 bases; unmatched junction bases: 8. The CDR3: CASSQGTGRGYGYTF. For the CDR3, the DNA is TGTGCCAGCAGTCAAGGGACAGGGAGGGGCTATGGCTACACCTTC.

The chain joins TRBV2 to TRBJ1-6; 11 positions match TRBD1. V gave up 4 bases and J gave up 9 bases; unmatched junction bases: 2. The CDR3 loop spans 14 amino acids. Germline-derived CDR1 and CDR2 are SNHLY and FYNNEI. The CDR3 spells CASSGGTGGSPLHF. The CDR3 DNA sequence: TGTGCCAGCAGTGGTGGGACAGGGGGTTCACCCCTCCACTTT.

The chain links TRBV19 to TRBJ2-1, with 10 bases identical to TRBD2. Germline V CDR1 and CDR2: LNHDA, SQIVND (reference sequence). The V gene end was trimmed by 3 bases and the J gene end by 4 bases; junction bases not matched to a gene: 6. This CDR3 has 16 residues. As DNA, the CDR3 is TGTGCCAGTAGTATTTCGGGACTAGCGAAATACAATGAGCAGTTCTTC. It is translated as CASSISGLAKYNEQFF.

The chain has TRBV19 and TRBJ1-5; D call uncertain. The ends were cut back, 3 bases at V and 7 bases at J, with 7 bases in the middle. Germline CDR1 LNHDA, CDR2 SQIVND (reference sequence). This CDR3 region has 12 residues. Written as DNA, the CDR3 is TGTGCCAGTAGTATGACCGGGCAGCCCCAGCATTTT. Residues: CASSMTGQPQHF.